These 27 T cell receptor beta chains originate from one sample sequenced in a study of blood T cell repertoires in COVID-19. TCRdb's copy holds only in-frame clones and misses some; the assay was immunoSEQ multiplex PCR. Found here are some 340,000 clones, 90% to 95% of them singletons; the top ten hold 3.9%. The sequenced material came from PBMCs or T cells enriched from blood (not recorded which). The receptor set was obtained from a woman aged 25 to 39 who had been exposed to COVID-19.

The chain has TRBV4-1 and TRBJ1-1, with 7 positions matching TRBD1. The V gene's germline CDR1 is MGHRA and CDR2 YSYEKL. Trimming removed 1 base from V and 6 bases from J; junction bases left unmatched: 11. The CDR3 consists of 16 residues. CDR3 sequence: CASSQAAGQRGAEAFF. CDR3 nucleotides: TGCGCCAGCAGCCAAGCAGCGGGACAGCGGGGGGCTGAAGCTTTCTTT.

The chain has TRBV5-1 and TRBJ2-2; D gene uncertain. V lost 5 bases, J lost 4 bases, and 3 bases lay in between. CDR1 is SGHRS and CDR2 is YFSETQ in the germline V gene. The CDR3 contains 11 residues. CDR3 residues: CASRLTGELFF. In nucleotides, the CDR3 is TGCGCCAGCAGACTCACCGGGGAGCTGTTTTTT.

The rearrangement uses TRBV18 and TRBJ1-1, with D unclear. The germline V gene has CDR1 KGHSH and CDR2 LQKENI. This CDR3 region has 14 residues. V was clipped by 3 bases and J by 3 bases, with 11 bases between them. CDR3 bases: TGTGCCAGCTCACCGCTTAGTATGGACACTGAAGCTTTCTTT. It specifies CASSPLSMDTEAFF.

The J gene is TRBJ1-4, the V gene TRBV7-3; D perhaps matches TRBD1 (5 bases). Germline V gene data show CDR1 as SGHTA and CDR2 as FQGTGA. The CDR3 loop spans 16 amino acids. V lost 4 bases to trimming and J lost 4 bases, with 16 bases between them. The DNA of the CDR3 is TGTGCCAGCAGCTGCCCCTCGGGGGGGAATAATGAAAAACTGTTTTTT. Its protein product is CASSCPSGGNNEKLFF.

The CDR3, as DNA: TGTGCCAGCAGGAGAGGGACAGAGAAAAATGAAAAACTGTTTTTT. It is translated as CASRRGTEKNEKLFF. The chain carries TRBV4-2 and TRBJ1-4; TRBD1 matches at 7 bases. The CDR3 has 15 residues. The ends lost 6 bases at V and 5 bases at J; junction bases unmatched: 9. Germline V CDR1 and CDR2: LGHNA, YNFKEQ.

This sequence joins TRBV19 and TRBJ1-2; 9 bases map to TRBD1. The junction had 4 bases not matched to a gene; V was cut back by 6 bases and J by 8 bases. CDR1 is LNHDA and CDR2 is SQIVND in the germline V gene (reference sequence). The CDR3 has 12 residues. CDR3 loop: CASRTGGEGYTF. CDR3 nucleotide sequence: TGTGCCAGTAGAACAGGGGGCGAAGGCTACACCTTC.

The chain is built from TRBV19 and TRBJ2-5; 13 bases are shared with TRBD2. With 7 bases clipped from V and 1 base from J, the junction kept 12 bases outside the gene matches. The germline V gene has CDR1 LNHDA and CDR2 SQIVND (reference sequence). The CDR3 runs to 18 residues. CDR3 nucleotide sequence: TGTGCCAGTACCCAGAAGGGGACTAGCGGGGTGGCCCAAGAGACCCAGTACTTC. Protein product: CASTQKGTSGVAQETQYF.

The gene calls are TRBV6-2 or TRBV6-3 and TRBJ2-3; 9 bases agree with TRBD2. The CDR3 contains 15 residues. Germline V lookup: CDR1 MNHEY, CDR2 SVGEGT. With 2 bases clipped from V and 5 bases from J, the junction kept 5 bases outside the gene matches. DNA of the CDR3: TGTGCCAGCAGTTACGCGGGGGGGATAGGAGATACGCAGTATTTT. Its translation is CASSYAGGIGDTQYF.

This chain connects TRBV7-2 to TRBJ1-5; 8 bases align to TRBD1. Trimming removed 4 bases from V and 3 bases from J; junction bases left unmatched: 5. This CDR3 has 15 amino acids. Germline lookup yields CDR1 SGHTA and CDR2 FQGNSA. The CDR3 sequence is CASSSWTGNNQPQHF. In DNA form, the CDR3 reads TGTGCCAGCAGCTCCTGGACAGGGAACAATCAGCCCCAGCATTTT. The variable domain in full, with the rest retrieved from reference TRBV7-2 and TRBJ1-5, is GAGVSQSPSNKVTEKGKDVELRCDPISGHTALYWYRQSLGQGLEFLIYFQGNSAPDKSGLPSDRFSAERTGGSVSTLTIQRTQQEDSAVYLCASSSWTGNNQPQHFGDGTRLSIL.

This chain joins TRBV2 and TRBJ1-2; 7 nucleotides align to TRBD1. The CDR3 covers 13 residues. Trimming cost V 7 bases and J 4 bases; bases outside gene matches: 6. CDR1 and CDR2 from the germline V gene are SNHLY and FYNNEI. This CDR3 is CASIPGQPYGYTF. The CDR3, as DNA: TGTGCCAGCATTCCGGGACAGCCCTATGGCTACACCTTC.

The genes are TRBV19 and TRBJ1-4; 8 bases map to TRBD1. Germline values: CDR1 LNHDA, CDR2 SQIVND (reference sequence). The CDR3 is 15 amino acids. Trimming cost V 6 bases and J 4 bases; bases outside gene matches: 7. CDR3 sequence reads: CASSHAGGINEKLFF. The CDR3 DNA follows: TGTGCCAGTAGCCACGCAGGGGGCATTAATGAAAAACTGTTTTTT. The full variable domain, its missing parts supplied by reference TRBV19 and TRBJ1-4, is DGGITQSPKYLFRKEGQNVTLSCEQNLNHDAMYWYRQDPGQGLRLIYYSQIVNDFQKGDIAEGYSVSREKKESFPLTVTSAQKNPTAFYLCASSHAGGINEKLFFGSGTQLSVL.

The V call is TRBV12-5, the J call TRBJ2-7; D is undetermined. This CDR3 has 14 amino acids. Germline CDR1 and CDR2: LGHNT and FRNRAP. The V and J ends lost 4 bases and 5 bases respectively, with 15 bases between them. This CDR3 reads CASGYRGTVDEQYF. CDR3 DNA: TGTGCTAGTGGTTACCGCGGTACGGTTGACGAGCAGTACTTC.

The J gene is TRBJ2-1, the V gene TRBV9; 8 nucleotides agree with TRBD1. V was clipped by 0 bases and J by 5 bases; unmatched bases: 4. The CDR3 loop spans 15 amino acids. Germline values: CDR1 SGDLS, CDR2 YYNGEE. Here the CDR3 reads CASSVEGTGDNEQFF. CDR3 DNA sequence: TGTGCCAGCAGCGTAGAAGGGACAGGCGACAATGAGCAGTTCTTC.

Remarks on this clone: Other nucleotide sequences from this sample produce the same CDR3. This chain links TRBV5-1 with TRBJ2-3; 9 nucleotides agree with TRBD1. The ends lost 2 bases at V and 2 bases at J; junction bases unmatched: 0. This CDR3 comprises 14 residues. Germline V lookup: CDR1 SGHRS, CDR2 YFSETQ. DNA for the CDR3: TGCGCCAGCAGCTTACAGGGGGCCACAGATACGCAGTATTTT. It codes for CASSLQGATDTQYF.

This rearrangement joins TRBV6-5 to TRBJ2-7; 10 bases are shared with TRBD1. Unmatched junction bases numbered 14, after V lost 0 bases and J lost 12 bases. CDR3 length: 16 amino acids. CDR1 MNHEY and CDR2 SVGAGI come from the germline V gene. In DNA, the CDR3 is TGTGCCAGCAGTTACTCGAGAAGGGACAGGGGCGAGGGAGGGTACTTC. Amino acids: CASSYSRRDRGEGGYF.

This clone showed up just a few times. V and J are TRBV7-9 and TRBJ1-3, with a possible D match to TRBD1 (6 bases). V was cut by 4 bases and J by 0 bases, with 16 bases left in between. The CDR3 runs 17 residues. The germline CDR1 and CDR2 sequences are SEHNR and FQNEAQ (reference sequence). The CDR3 DNA follows: TGTGCCAGCAGCTCATATTTAACACAGGGCTCTGGAAACACCATATATTTT. It encodes CASSSYLTQGSGNTIYF.

The rearrangement joins TRBV19 to TRBJ2-3; possible D gene TRBD1, 5 bases. The CDR3 contains 15 residues. With 0 bases removed from V and 6 bases from J, the gap between germline ends came to 13 bases. CDR1 is LNHDA and CDR2 is SQIVND in the germline V gene (reference sequence). In DNA, the CDR3 is TGTGCCAGTAGTATAGATCTGAGGCAGGGCGATACGCAGTATTTT. Its translation is CASSIDLRQGDTQYF.

The chain joins TRBV7-2 to TRBJ1-2; D is perhaps TRBD1 (5 bases). The V and J ends lost 0 bases and 2 bases respectively, with 13 bases between them. CDR1 and CDR2 from the germline V gene are SGHTA and FQGNSA. The CDR3 has 16 amino acids. The CDR3 sequence is CASSLAIDRPNYGYTF. The CDR3 DNA sequence: TGTGCCAGCAGCTTAGCCATCGACAGACCCAACTATGGCTACACCTTC.

This chain connects TRBV4-1 to TRBJ1-5, with D maybe TRBD1 (6 bases). This CDR3 region has 16 residues. V gave up 1 base and J gave up 6 bases, with 16 bases separating them. Looked up from germline, CDR1 is MGHRA and CDR2 is YSYEKL. This CDR3 reads CASSQVYTGIPQPQHF. CDR3 coding DNA: TGCGCCAGCAGCCAAGTTTACACAGGGATCCCTCAGCCCCAGCATTTT.

The chain combines TRBV5-1 with TRBJ2-3; D gene ambiguous. V was cut by 0 bases and J by 5 bases, with 10 bases left in between. CDR1 SGHRS and CDR2 YFSETQ come from the germline V gene. The CDR3 is 14 residues long. CDR3: CASSLASTGDTQYF. The CDR3 DNA sequence: TGCGCCAGCAGCTTGGCCTCGACGGGAGATACGCAGTATTTT.

In this sample, this clone turned up once. The chain couples TRBV5-1 to TRBJ2-7; 8 bases are a match to TRBD2. V lost 0 bases to trimming and J lost 3 bases; unmatched junction nucleotides: 11. This CDR3 is built from 17 residues. Germline loops: CDR1 SGHRS, CDR2 YFSETQ. The CDR3 nucleotides are TGCGCCAGCAGCTTGGCCGCCCTCGGGGGGGGCGGCTACGAGCAGTACTTC. It encodes CASSLAALGGGGYEQYF.

This sequence joins TRBV5-1 and TRBJ1-1; D not resolved. CDR1 is SGHRS and CDR2 is YFSETQ in the germline V gene. V was clipped by 0 bases and J by 1 base, with 10 bases between them. The CDR3 loop spans 15 amino acids. CDR3 protein: CASSLEGGRNTEAFF. The CDR3 coding sequence is TGCGCCAGCAGCTTGGAAGGAGGGCGGAACACTGAAGCTTTCTTT.

The chain links TRBV24-1 to TRBJ2-3, with D maybe TRBD1 (5 bases). There are 14 residues in the CDR3. Trimming removed 2 bases at V and 1 base at J, with 6 bases between. Germline lookup yields CDR1 KGHDR and CDR2 SFDVKD. The CDR3 protein is CATSDSQGTDTQYF. CDR3 DNA: TGTGCCACCAGTGATTCACAGGGCACAGATACGCAGTATTTT.

The chain combines TRBV7-9 with TRBJ1-1; D unclear. The V end lost 4 bases, the J end lost 0 bases, and 18 bases lay between the germline ends. In germline, CDR1 is SEHNR, CDR2 FQNEAQ (reference sequence). The length of the CDR3 is 17 residues. The CDR3 protein is CASSSPARGTMNTEAFF. The CDR3 bases are TGTGCCAGCAGCTCCCCTGCTCGGGGTACGATGAACACTGAAGCTTTCTTT.

The J gene is TRBJ2-2, the V gene TRBV5-1; 7 bases match TRBD1. V trimming: 5 bases; J trimming: 1 base; junction bases outside the gene matches: 8. Germline V gene data show CDR1 as SGHRS and CDR2 as YFSETQ. The length of the CDR3 is 16 residues. CDR3 DNA: TGCGCCAGCAGTCCACCCGACAGGGTGAACACCGGGGAGCTGTTTTTT. This codes for CASSPPDRVNTGELFF.

V gene TRBV9 combines with J gene TRBJ2-2, with 7 bases that match TRBD2. Germline V lookup: CDR1 SGDLS, CDR2 YYNGEE. This CDR3 spans 16 amino acids. V gave up 3 bases and J gave up 0 bases; unmatched junction bases: 5. The CDR3 nucleotides read TGTGCCAGCAGCGCTTCTGGACTAGCGAACACCGGGGAGCTGTTTTTT. Translated, it gives CASSASGLANTGELFF. Drawing the rest from reference TRBV9 and TRBJ2-2, the complete variable domain is DSGVTQTPKHLITATGQRVTLRCSPRSGDLSVYWYQQSLDQGLQFLIQYYNGEERAKGNILERFSAQQFPDLHSELNLSSLELGDSALYFCASSASGLANTGELFFGEGSRLTVL.

The chain couples TRBV6-5 to TRBJ2-7, with TRBD1 identical over 9 bases. V shed 5 bases, J shed 3 bases, and the junction held 8 bases outside the gene matches. The CDR3 covers 15 residues. Germline CDR1 and CDR2: MNHEY and SVGAGI. The CDR3, as DNA: TGTGCCAGCAGTAAAACCGGGACAGGGAACTACGAGCAGTACTTC. Translation: CASSKTGTGNYEQYF.